This passage covers 20 T cell receptor beta chains from one sample sequenced in a study of shared clonotypes between healthy human individuals. The method was immunoSEQ multiplex PCR; TCRdb's version includes in-frame clones alone and lacks a portion of them. The table shows roughly 2.2 million clones, with 80% to 95% occurring only once. Sequences were obtained from naive CD4+ T cells from PBMCs. Subset noted: CD45RA+ positively selected. Receptors originate from a man aged 18 to 30 in good health. Some clones in this sample may be carry-over from other donors' samples.

The chain carries TRBV4-3 and TRBJ1-2; the match to TRBD1 covers 7 bases. Germline V gene lookup returns CDR1 LGHNA and CDR2 YSLEER. The CDR3 has 15 amino acids. V shed 3 bases and J 4 bases; nucleotides not matched to a gene: 8. The CDR3 spells CASSQAYRGPYGYTF. The CDR3 nucleotides are TGCGCCAGCAGCCAGGCATACAGGGGCCCCTATGGCTACACCTTC.

The rearrangement joins TRBV9 to TRBJ1-5; no clear D. Per the germline V gene, CDR1 is SGDLS and CDR2 is YYNGEE. V shed 3 bases and J shed 9 bases, with 16 bases lying between them. This CDR3 spans 14 amino acids. CDR3 loop: CASSAFGHPAPQHF. CDR3 nucleotide sequence: TGTGCCAGCAGCGCCTTCGGCCACCCCGCGCCCCAGCATTTT.

In regard to this clone: This specimen includes other DNA sequences encoding the same CDR3. This chain uses TRBV9 with TRBJ1-5; D possibly corresponds to TRBD1 (5 bases). The CDR3 has 15 residues. Germline V gives CDR1 SGDLS, CDR2 YYNGEE. V was shortened by 2 bases and J by 4 bases, with 13 bases between the two germline ends. Here the CDR3 DNA reads TGTGCCAGCAGCGTCGGTCCCGAGGGGAATCAGCCCCAGCATTTT. Encoded protein: CASSVGPEGNQPQHF.

The chain is built from TRBV19 and TRBJ1-5, with 7 bases lining up with TRBD1. With 5 bases clipped from V and 4 bases from J, the junction kept 14 bases outside the gene matches. Germline CDR1 and CDR2: LNHDA and SQIVND (reference sequence). CDR3 length equals 17 residues. The CDR3 is CASSRPTMDRPNQPQHF. Written as DNA, the CDR3 is TGTGCCAGTAGTCGTCCTACGATGGACAGGCCAAATCAGCCCCAGCATTTT.

The chain combines TRBV6-5 with TRBJ2-3, with 10 bases fitting TRBD2. The CDR3 length is 15 residues. Germline CDR1 reads MNHEY; CDR2 reads SVGAGI. J gave up 2 bases and V 8 bases, and 7 bases lay outside the gene matches. DNA for the CDR3: TGTGCCAGCGGGGGACTAGCGTCGTCCACAGATACGCAGTATTTT. This sequence encodes CASGGLASSTDTQYF.

The CDR3 protein is CASRDRGETQYF. CDR3 DNA: TGTGCCAGCAGGGACCGGGGGGAGACCCAGTACTTC. The chain couples TRBV28 to TRBJ2-5; TRBD2 might be the D (6 bases). CDR1 and CDR2 from the germline V gene are MDHEN and SYDVKM. The CDR3 extends over 12 amino acids. With 6 bases removed from V and 5 bases from J, the gap between germline ends came to 10 bases.

This sequence joins TRBV19 and TRBJ2-1; D is undetermined. Germline CDR1 and CDR2: LNHDA and SQIVND (reference sequence). V lost 5 bases, J lost 2 bases, and 7 bases lay in between. There are 13 residues in the CDR3. In nucleotides, the CDR3 is TGTGCCAGTAGTTCGAAGGCCTACAATGAGCAGTTCTTC. As protein: CASSSKAYNEQFF.

The chain uses TRBV28 and TRBJ2-2; 9 nucleotides align to TRBD2. CDR1 is MDHEN, CDR2 SYDVKM, per germline. J was trimmed by 4 bases and V by 10 bases; bases with no gene match: 13. This CDR3 spans 16 amino acids. CDR3 residues: CATLAGAVSGTGELFF. Written as DNA, the CDR3 is TGTGCCACTTTAGCGGGAGCAGTTTCGGGCACCGGGGAGCTGTTTTTT.

The rearrangement uses TRBV5-1 and TRBJ2-1; D remains unclear. The CDR3 is 16 residues long. With 2 bases removed from V and 3 bases from J, the gap between germline ends came to 15 bases. Germline V gives CDR1 SGHRS, CDR2 YFSETQ. The DNA of the CDR3 is TGCGCCAGCAGCTTCATCAAGAGCGTTTTCTACAATGAGCAGTTCTTC. It codes for CASSFIKSVFYNEQFF.

V and J are TRBV7-9 and TRBJ2-2, with D tentatively TRBD2 (5 bases). CDR3 length equals 16 residues. V lost 1 base and J lost 4, with 13 bases in between. Germline V lookup: CDR1 SEHNR, CDR2 FQNEAQ (reference sequence). Here the CDR3 reads CASSLGPSRGTGELFF. The CDR3 DNA sequence: TGTGCCAGCAGCTTAGGCCCTAGCCGCGGCACCGGGGAGCTGTTTTTT.

CDR3 loop: CASSPRRTSNTGELFF. CDR3 DNA sequence: TGTGCCAGCAGTCCCCGCAGGACCTCGAACACCGGGGAGCTGTTTTTT. The chain joins TRBV28 to TRBJ2-2; D call uncertain. The CDR3 length is 16 residues. Trimming stripped 5 bases from V and 0 bases from J, with 13 bases between. CDR1 and CDR2 (germline): MDHEN, SYDVKM.

This clone was seen only once. This chain links TRBV7-9 with TRBJ2-7; 9 bases agree with TRBD2. Germline V gives CDR1 SEHNR, CDR2 FQNEAQ (reference sequence). This CDR3 region has 15 residues. The V gene end was trimmed by 3 bases and the J gene end by 7 bases; junction bases not matched to a gene: 10. CDR3 in DNA: TGTGCCAGCAGCTTGGGTCTAGCGGGACCTCGGGAGCAGTACTTC. Amino acids: CASSLGLAGPREQYF.

Concerning this clone: Other DNA variants within this sample encode the same CDR3. The chain links TRBV18 to TRBJ2-5; D remains unclear. Trimming stripped 0 bases from V and 1 base from J, with 3 bases between. From germline, CDR1 is KGHSH and CDR2 LQKENI. The CDR3 runs 13 residues. CDR3 nucleotide sequence: TGTGCCAGCTCACCACCATCCCAAGAGACCCAGTACTTC. Translating it yields CASSPPSQETQYF.

This clone was seen only once. The rearrangement uses TRBV7-9 and TRBJ2-1; 9 nucleotides match TRBD2. Germline CDR1 and CDR2: SEHNR and FQNEAQ (reference sequence). V was pared by 3 bases and J by 0 bases, with 9 bases of the junction left unmatched. This CDR3 has 18 amino acids. The CDR3 bases are TGTGCCAGCAGCTTGATTGGGCGGGAGGGTCCCTCCTACAATGAGCAGTTCTTC. Its translation: CASSLIGREGPSYNEQFF.

This chain links TRBV28 with TRBJ2-5; perhaps TRBD1 as D (6 bases). Germline CDR1 is MDHEN and CDR2 is SYDVKM. This CDR3 is 15 amino acids long. V was clipped by 6 bases and J by 2 bases, with 16 bases between them. CDR3 sequence (DNA): TGTGCCAGCAGCACGCCGGGACAACAGCAAGAGACCCAGTACTTC. Translation: CASSTPGQQQETQYF.

CDR3 nucleotides: TGTGCCACTCAGGGTGCCGGGGAGCTGTTTTTT. This encodes CATQGAGELFF. V and J are TRBV19 and TRBJ2-2; perhaps TRBD1 as D (5 bases). This CDR3 is built from 11 residues. The V end lost 10 bases, the J end lost 6 bases, and 9 bases lay between the germline ends. The germline V gene encodes CDR1 LNHDA and CDR2 SQIVND (reference sequence). The full variable domain, rest sourced from reference TRBV19 and TRBJ2-2, is DGGITQSPKYLFRKEGQNVTLSCEQNLNHDAMYWYRQDPGQGLRLIYYSQIVNDFQKGDIAEGYSVSREKKESFPLTVTSAQKNPTAFYLCATQGAGELFFGEGSRLTVL.

V and J are TRBV2 and TRBJ1-1; no reliable D call. Trimming stripped 6 bases from V and 10 bases from J, with 18 bases between. The CDR3 has 13 residues. The V gene's germline CDR1 is SNHLY and CDR2 FYNNEI. The chain's CDR3 is CASRPPVEEGAFF. The CDR3 DNA sequence: TGTGCCAGCAGGCCCCCCGTCGAAGAGGGAGCTTTCTTT.

J is TRBJ2-6 and V is TRBV7-2; 8 bases agree with TRBD1. Germline lookup yields CDR1 SGHTA and CDR2 FQGNSA. This CDR3 region has 15 residues. J lost 3 bases, V lost 5 bases, and 3 bases had no gene match. CDR3 bases: TGTGCCAGCAGCGCACAGGGGGGTGGGGCCAACGTCCTGACTTTC. Its protein is CASSAQGGGANVLTF.

CDR3 amino acids: CASSLGGPADTQYF. CDR3 nucleotide sequence: TGCGCCAGCAGCTTGGGGGGGCCCGCAGATACGCAGTATTTT. V and J are TRBV5-1 and TRBJ2-3; D is perhaps TRBD1 (6 bases). With 0 bases removed from V and 4 bases from J, the gap between germline ends came to 9 bases. Germline CDR1 reads SGHRS; CDR2 reads YFSETQ. The CDR3 contains 14 residues.

V gene TRBV7-3 combines with J gene TRBJ2-2; D may be TRBD2 (6 bases). The V gene lost 6 bases and the J gene lost 1 base, with 15 bases spanning the gap. CDR3 size: 16 residues. Germline V gives CDR1 SGHTA, CDR2 FQGTGA. The CDR3 region has the DNA TGTGCCAGCAGTTTCCTCGCCGGGGGGAACACCGGGGAGCTGTTTTTT. Its protein is CASSFLAGGNTGELFF.